The present entry profiles one T cell receptor (beta chain) with its context. This specimen belongs to a study of blood T cell repertoires in COVID-19. Study information: T cells, B-cell-depleted T cells, or PBMCs supplied cDNA or gDNA.

Enrollment of patients from Seattle took place during active infection, with longitudinal follow-up. Under the authors' procedure: Amplifying reference gene primers gave estimates of nucleated cell counts. Assay used: immunoSEQ multiplex PCR; TCRdb lists only in-frame clones, some missing. That table supplies the V and J calls and clone size; D and trimming were determined from the DNA. The sample records over 400,000 clones, roughly 91% being singletons. This TCR derives from a woman between 45 and 65 years old with COVID-19, enrolled during active disease. Sequences were obtained from peripheral blood.

The CDR3 coding sequence is TGTGCCACCAGCAGAGGTGCGGCTTCTGGGGCCAACGTCCTGACTTTC. As protein: CATSRGAASGANVLTF. The chain links TRBV15 to TRBJ2-6; D gene unclear. V lost 1 base to trimming and J lost 1 base, with 8 bases between them. CDR3 size: 16 residues. Germline CDR1 is LNHNV and CDR2 is YYDKDF (reference sequence).